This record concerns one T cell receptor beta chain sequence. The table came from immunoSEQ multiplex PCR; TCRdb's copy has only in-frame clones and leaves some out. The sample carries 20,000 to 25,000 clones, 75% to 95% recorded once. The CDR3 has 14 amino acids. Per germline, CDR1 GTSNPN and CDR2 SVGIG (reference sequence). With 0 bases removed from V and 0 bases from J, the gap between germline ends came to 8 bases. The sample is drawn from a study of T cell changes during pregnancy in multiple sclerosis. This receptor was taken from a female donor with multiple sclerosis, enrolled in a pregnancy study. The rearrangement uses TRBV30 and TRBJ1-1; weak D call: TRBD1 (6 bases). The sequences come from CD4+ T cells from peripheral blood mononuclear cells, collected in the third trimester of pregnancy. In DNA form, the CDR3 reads TGTGCCTGGAGTGTAGGGGGGGTGAACACTGAAGCTTTCTTT. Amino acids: CAWSVGGVNTEAFF.